The entry below gives a single T cell receptor beta chain sequence along with its context. The data were obtained in a study of blood T cell repertoires in COVID-19. Clones were sequenced by immunoSEQ multiplex PCR, and TCRdb holds only the in-frame ones, with some missing. The table records 50,000 to 60,000 clones, 85% to 90% of them present only once. This CDR3 is 19 amino acids long. In germline, CDR1 is DFQATT, CDR2 SNEGSKA (reference sequence). Trimming removed 3 bases from V and 0 bases from J; junction bases left unmatched: 19. The TCR sequence derives from an elderly man with active or convalescent COVID-19. Sequenced sample: peripheral blood. The chain employs TRBV20-1 and TRBJ2-7; 8 nucleotides align to TRBD1. For the CDR3, the DNA is TGCAGTGCTAGTAGCCCAAACGCTCTAAAAACAGGGGGCTCCTACGAGCAGTACTTC. This translates into CSASSPNALKTGGSYEQYF.